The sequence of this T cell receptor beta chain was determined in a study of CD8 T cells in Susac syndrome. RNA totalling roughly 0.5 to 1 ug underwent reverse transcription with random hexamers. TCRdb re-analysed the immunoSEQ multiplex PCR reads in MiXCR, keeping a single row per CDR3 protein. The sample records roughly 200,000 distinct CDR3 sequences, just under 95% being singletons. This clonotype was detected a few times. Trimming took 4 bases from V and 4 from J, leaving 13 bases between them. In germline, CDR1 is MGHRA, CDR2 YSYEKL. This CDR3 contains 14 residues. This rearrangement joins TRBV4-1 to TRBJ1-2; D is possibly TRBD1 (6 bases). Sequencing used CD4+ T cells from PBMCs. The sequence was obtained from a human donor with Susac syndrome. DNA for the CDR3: TGCGCCAGCAGCCCCAGGACAGCCTCCTATGGCTACACCTTC. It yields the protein CASSPRTASYGYTF.